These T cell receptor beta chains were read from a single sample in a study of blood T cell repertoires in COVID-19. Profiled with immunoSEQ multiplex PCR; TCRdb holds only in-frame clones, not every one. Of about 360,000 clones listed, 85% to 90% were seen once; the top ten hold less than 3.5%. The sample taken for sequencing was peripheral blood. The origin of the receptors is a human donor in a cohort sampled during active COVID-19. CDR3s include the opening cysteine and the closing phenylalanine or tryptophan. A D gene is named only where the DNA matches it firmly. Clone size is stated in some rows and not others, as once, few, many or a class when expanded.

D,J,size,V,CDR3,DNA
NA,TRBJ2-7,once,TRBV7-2,CASSLRLRDMVSYEQYF,TGTGCCAGCAGCTTACGTCTACGGGACATGGTTTCCTACGAGCAGTACTTC
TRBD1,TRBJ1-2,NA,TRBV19,CASSITGANYGYTF,TGTGCCAGTAGTATAACAGGGGCTAACTATGGCTACACCTTC
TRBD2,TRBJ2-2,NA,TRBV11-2,CASSFMGGRDAGELFF,TGTGCCAGCAGCTTCATGGGTGGGAGGGACGCCGGGGAGCTGTTTTTT
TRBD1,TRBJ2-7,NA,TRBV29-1,CSVEGTGIYEQYF,TGCAGCGTTGAAGGGACAGGGATCTACGAGCAGTACTTC
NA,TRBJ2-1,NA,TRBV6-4,CASSDPYTSSYNEQFF,TGTGCCAGCAGTGACCCTTATACTAGCTCCTACAATGAGCAGTTCTTC
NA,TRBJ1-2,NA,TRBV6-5,CASSRVVGVEGYTF,TGTGCCAGCAGCCGCGTGGTAGGGGTTGAAGGCTACACCTTC
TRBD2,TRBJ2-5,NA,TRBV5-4,CASSWGLAGGQETQYF,TGTGCCAGCAGCTGGGGACTAGCGGGAGGACAAGAGACCCAGTACTTC
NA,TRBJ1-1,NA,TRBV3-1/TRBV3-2,CASSQGREGSEAFF,TGTGCCAGCAGCCAAGGGAGGGAGGGCAGTGAAGCTTTCTTT
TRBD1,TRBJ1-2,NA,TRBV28,CASSPTDRVYYGYTF,TGTGCCAGCAGTCCCACGGACAGGGTTTACTATGGCTACACCTTC
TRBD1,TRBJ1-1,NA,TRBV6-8,CASSYRDRGLTEAFF,TGTGCCAGCAGTTACCGGGACAGGGGGCTCACTGAAGCTTTCTTT
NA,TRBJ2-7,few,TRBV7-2,CASSPWLAADREQYF,TGTGCCAGCAGCCCGTGGCTAGCCGCGGATAGGGAGCAGTACTTC
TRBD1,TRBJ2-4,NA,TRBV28,CASSLLTGAVGNIQYF,TGTGCCAGCAGTTTATTAACAGGGGCAGTGGGAAACATTCAGTACTTC
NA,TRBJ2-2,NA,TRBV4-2,CASSQGGADTGELFF,TGTGCCAGCAGCCAAGGGGGCGCGGACACCGGGGAGCTGTTTTTT
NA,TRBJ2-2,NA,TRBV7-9,CASSSIGGAGTGELFF,TGTGCCAGCAGCTCCATCGGAGGCGCCGGGACCGGGGAGCTGTTTTTT
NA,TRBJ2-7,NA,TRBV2,CAAQRDMNTYEQYF,TGTGCCGCCCAGCGGGACATGAACACCTACGAGCAGTACTTC
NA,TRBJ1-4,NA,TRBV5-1,CASSLGTVNEKLFF,TGCGCCAGCAGCTTGGGGACAGTTAATGAAAAACTGTTTTTT
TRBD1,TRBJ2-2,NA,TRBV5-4,CASRRQGAGLGGELFF,TGTGCCAGCAGGAGGCAGGGGGCGGGCCTTGGCGGGGAGCTGTTTTTT
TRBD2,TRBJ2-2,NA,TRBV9,CASSPRTSGARPTGELFF,TGTGCCAGCAGCCCTCGGACTAGCGGGGCCCGACCCACCGGGGAGCTGTTTTTT
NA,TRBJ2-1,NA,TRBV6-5,CASKRGGDEQFF,TGTGCCAGCAAAAGGGGGGGGGATGAGCAGTTCTTC
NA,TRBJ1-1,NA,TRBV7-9,CASSSPERANAEAFF,TGTGCCAGCAGCTCTCCCGAGAGGGCTAACGCTGAAGCTTTCTTT
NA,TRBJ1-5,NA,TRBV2,CASSEARSGNQPQHF,TGTGCCAGCAGTGAAGCGCGGTCAGGCAATCAGCCCCAGCATTTT
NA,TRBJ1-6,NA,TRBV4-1,CASSQGMYSFYNSPLHF,TGCGCCAGCAGCCAAGGAATGTACAGCTTCTATAATTCACCCCTCCACTTT
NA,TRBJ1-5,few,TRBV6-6,CASSRTGLGNQPQHF,TGTGCCAGCAGCCGAACAGGGTTAGGCAATCAGCCCCAGCATTTT
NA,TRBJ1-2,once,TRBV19,CASSHNYGYTF,TGTGCCAGTAGCCATAACTATGGCTACACCTTC
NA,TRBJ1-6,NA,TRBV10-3,CAIGAGLISPLHF,TGTGCCATCGGCGCGGGGCTCATTTCACCCCTCCACTTT
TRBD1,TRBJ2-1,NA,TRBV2,CASSTGQGYNEQFF,TGTGCCAGCAGTACTGGACAGGGATACAATGAGCAGTTCTTC
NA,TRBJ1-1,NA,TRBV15,CATSRGVGNTEAFF,TGTGCCACCAGCAGAGGCGTCGGGAACACTGAAGCTTTCTTT
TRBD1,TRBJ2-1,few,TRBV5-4,CASSPPGTAYNEQFF,TGTGCCAGCAGCCCCCCCGGGACAGCCTACAATGAGCAGTTCTTC
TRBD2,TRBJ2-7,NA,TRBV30,CAWSAGEGEQYF,TGTGCCTGGAGTGCGGGGGAGGGCGAGCAGTACTTC
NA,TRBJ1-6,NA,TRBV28,CASSLTFGSGIDNSPLHF,TGTGCCAGCAGTTTAACTTTCGGGTCGGGAATCGATAATTCACCCCTCCACTTT